This T cell receptor (beta chain) comes out of a study of T-cell reconstitution after alpha-beta-depleted transplantation in children. General study points: After one year, T-cell counts and TCRbeta diversity mostly came from new T cells. Surviving thymic progenitors and recipient T cells were the source of high TCRbeta diversity at day 60 in some patients. Expanded clones from the graft, numbering several hundred, reportedly supplied alpha-beta T cells about two months after transplant.

The CDR3 runs 15 residues. The germline V and J ends were trimmed by 2 bases and 0 bases, with 11 bases remaining between them. CDR1 and CDR2 (germline): MNHEY, SVGAGI. Unique molecular identifiers were used in preparing the TCRbeta library. TCRdb re-analysed the PCR reads in MiXCR, keeping a single row per CDR3 protein. The table lists about 980,000 distinct CDR3 sequences, 25% to 30% of them singletons. Note on this clonotype: Its antigen is not known.

The sequence came from a boy under two years old who had a stem cell transplant for SCID, so the T cells may come from the graft donor. Sequencing used PBMCs, mostly from graft donor cells, obtained 360 days after TCRalphabeta/CD19-depleted stem cell transplant. The rearrangement joins TRBV6-5 to TRBJ2-7, with TRBD2 as a possible D gene (5 bases). The CDR3 sequence is CASSYRRGSSYEQYF. The CDR3 DNA follows: TGTGCCAGCAGTTACCGACGGGGTAGCTCCTACGAGCAGTACTTC.